This T cell receptor beta chain derives from a study of regulatory and conventional T cells in RAG deficiency. Study-wide results and caveats: Patient subsets had shorter CDR3s; Omenn Treg-Tconv overlap exceeded 75%.

To note about this clone: Its antigen is undetermined.

Germline CDR1 and CDR2: LNHNV and YYDKDF (reference sequence). The V end was cut by 6 bases, the J end by 0 bases, with 6 bases between. The CDR3 has 13 amino acids. Clones were sequenced by immunoSEQ multiplex PCR, and TCRdb holds only the in-frame ones, with some missing. The profile shows approximately 7,500 clones, around 90% of them singletons. Blood CD4+ CD25-high CD127-low regulatory T cells supplied the genomic DNA template. These sequences were also reported in another study, on regulatory T cells. That study reports: Amplification used 52 TRBV primers and 13 TRBJ primers.

The origin of this receptor is a human donor in good health. The rearrangement uses TRBV15 and TRBJ2-4; no clear D. The sample comprised CD127- CD25+ CD4+ Tregs sorted from blood. CDR3 sequence reads: CATSGLAKNIQYF. The CDR3, as DNA: TGTGCCACCAGTGGGCTAGCCAAAAACATTCAGTACTTC.